This T cell receptor beta chain was retrieved from a study of blood T cell repertoires in COVID-19. Study details: Spain, Italy and the United States supplied samples that represented acute and convalescent COVID-19.

Authors' analysis steps: Estimated nucleated cell counts came from reference gene primer amplification. Method: immunoSEQ multiplex PCR; TCRdb's copy keeps in-frame clones and lacks some. V and J calls plus clone size are reproduced from that table; the DNA served to infer D and trimming. The sample consists of fewer than 200,000 clones, about four fifths of them appearing once. Looked up from germline, CDR1 is MRHNA and CDR2 is SNTAGT. The CDR3 covers 13 residues. V dropped 3 bases and J dropped 0 bases, with 5 bases sitting between them. V and J are TRBV6-4 and TRBJ2-5; D ambiguous. Sequenced sample: peripheral blood. The clonotype originates from a man aged 35 to 55 who had recovered from COVID-19. This chain's CDR3 is CASSETDQETQYF. Here the CDR3 DNA reads TGTGCCAGCAGTGAAACAGACCAAGAGACCCAGTACTTC.